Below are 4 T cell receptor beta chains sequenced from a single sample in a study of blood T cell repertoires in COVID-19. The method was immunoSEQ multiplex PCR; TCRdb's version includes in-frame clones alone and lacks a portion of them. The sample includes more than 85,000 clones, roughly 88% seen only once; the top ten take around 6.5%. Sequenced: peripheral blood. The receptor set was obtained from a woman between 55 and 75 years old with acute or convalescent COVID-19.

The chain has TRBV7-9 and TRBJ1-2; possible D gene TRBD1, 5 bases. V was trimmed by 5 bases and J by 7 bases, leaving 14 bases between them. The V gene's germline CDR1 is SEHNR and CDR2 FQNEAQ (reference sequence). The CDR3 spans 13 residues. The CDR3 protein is CASSTQGLGGYTF. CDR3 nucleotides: TGTGCCAGCAGCACCCAGGGTCTAGGTGGCTACACCTTC.

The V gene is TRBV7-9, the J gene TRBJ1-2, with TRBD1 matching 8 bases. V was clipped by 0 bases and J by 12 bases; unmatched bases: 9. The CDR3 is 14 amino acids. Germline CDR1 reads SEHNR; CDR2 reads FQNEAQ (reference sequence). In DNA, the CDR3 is TGTGCCAGCAGCTTAGCGGGGACAGGCTCCCTCAACACCTTC. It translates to CASSLAGTGSLNTF.

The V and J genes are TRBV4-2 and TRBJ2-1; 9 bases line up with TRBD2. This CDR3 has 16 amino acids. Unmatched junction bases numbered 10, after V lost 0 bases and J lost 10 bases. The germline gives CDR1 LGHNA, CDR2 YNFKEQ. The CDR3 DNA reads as TGTGCCAGCAGCCAAGAAGGACTAGCGACTCCTCCGGAGCAGTTCTTC. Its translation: CASSQEGLATPPEQFF.

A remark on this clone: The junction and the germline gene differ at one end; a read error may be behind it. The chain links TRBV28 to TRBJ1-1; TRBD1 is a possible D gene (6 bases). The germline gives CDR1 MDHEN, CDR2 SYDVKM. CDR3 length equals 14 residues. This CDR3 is CASSSEGRDTEAFF. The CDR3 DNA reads TGTGCCAGCAGTTCCGAGGGACGGGACACTGAGGCTTTCTTT.